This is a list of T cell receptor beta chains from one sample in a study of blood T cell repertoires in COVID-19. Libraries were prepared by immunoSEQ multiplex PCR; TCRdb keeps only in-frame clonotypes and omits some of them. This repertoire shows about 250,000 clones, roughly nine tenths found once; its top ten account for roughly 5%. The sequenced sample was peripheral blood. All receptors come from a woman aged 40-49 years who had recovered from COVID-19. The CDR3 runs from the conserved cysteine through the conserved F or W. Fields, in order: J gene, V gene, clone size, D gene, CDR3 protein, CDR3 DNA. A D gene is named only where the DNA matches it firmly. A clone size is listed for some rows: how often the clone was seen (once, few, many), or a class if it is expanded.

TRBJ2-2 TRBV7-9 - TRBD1 CASSPGQGAHGGELFF TGTGCCAGCAGCCCAGGACAGGGGGCACACGGCGGGGAGCTGTTTTTT
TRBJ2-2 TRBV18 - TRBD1 CASSPVQGNTGELFF TGTGCCAGCTCACCTGTACAGGGGAATACCGGGGAGCTGTTTTTT
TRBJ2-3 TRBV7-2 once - CASSLAEVDTQYF TGTGCCAGCAGCTTAGCGGAGGTAGATACGCAGTATTTT
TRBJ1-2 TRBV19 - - CATRRGVYNYGYTF TGTGCCACCCGTCGGGGGGTATATAACTATGGCTACACCTTC
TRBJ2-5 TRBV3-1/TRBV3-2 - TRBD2 CASSQASGQETQYF TGTGCCAGCAGCCAAGCTAGCGGCCAAGAGACCCAGTACTTC
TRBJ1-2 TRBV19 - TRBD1 CASRRQGGSSGYTF TGTGCCAGTAGGAGACAGGGTGGTAGCTCTGGCTACACCTTC
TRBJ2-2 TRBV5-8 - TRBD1 CASSLIQGANGELFF TGTGCCAGCAGCTTGATACAGGGGGCGAACGGGGAGCTGTTTTTT
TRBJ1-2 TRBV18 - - CASSGTTYGYTF TGTGCCAGCTCAGGGACAACCTATGGCTACACCTTC
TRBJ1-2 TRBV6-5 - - CASSRLAENYGYTF TGTGCCAGCAGCCGACTGGCAGAAAACTATGGCTACACCTTC
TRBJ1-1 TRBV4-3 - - CASSQVRVSEAFF TGCGCCAGCAGCCAAGTTCGTGTTTCTGAAGCTTTCTTT
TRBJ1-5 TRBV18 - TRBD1 CASSQGAGSNQPQHF TGTGCCAGCTCACAGGGGGCAGGGAGCAATCAGCCCCAGCATTTT
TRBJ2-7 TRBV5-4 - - CASSLEEGYEQYF TGTGCCAGCAGCTTGGAGGAGGGCTACGAGCAGTACTTC
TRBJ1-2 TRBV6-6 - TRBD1 CASSQTGVNYGYTF TGTGCCAGCAGTCAAACAGGGGTTAACTATGGCTACACCTTC
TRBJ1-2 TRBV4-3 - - CASSQVQGQSGYTF TGCGCCAGCAGCCAAGTACAGGGTCAGAGTGGCTACACCTTC
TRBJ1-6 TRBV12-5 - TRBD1 CASGRSRDRGSYNSPLHF TGTGCTAGTGGCCGGTCCCGGGACAGGGGCTCCTATAATTCACCCCTCCACTTT
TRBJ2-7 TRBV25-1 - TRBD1 CASKTGVYEQYF TGTGCCAGCAAGACAGGGGTCTACGAGCAGTACTTC
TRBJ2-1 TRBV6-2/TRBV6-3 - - CASSLQGYEQFF TGTGCCAGCAGTTTACAGGGCTATGAGCAGTTCTTC
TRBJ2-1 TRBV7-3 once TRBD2 CASSLGTSGLFF TGTGCCAGCAGCTTAGGGACTAGCGGACTGTTCTTC
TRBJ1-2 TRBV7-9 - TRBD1 CASSSSDRGIYGYTF TGTGCCAGCAGCTCTTCTGACAGGGGGATCTATGGCTACACCTTC
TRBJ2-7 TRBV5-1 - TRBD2 CASSLAGSGGADEQYF TGCGCCAGCAGCTTGGCCGGCAGCGGGGGGGCAGACGAGCAGTACTTC
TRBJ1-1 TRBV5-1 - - CASSSQGGNTEAFF TGCGCCAGCAGCTCACAGGGTGGTAACACTGAAGCTTTCTTT
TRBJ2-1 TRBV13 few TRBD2 CASSWERDIHNEQFF TGTGCCAGCAGCTGGGAGCGGGATATCCACAATGAGCAGTTCTTC